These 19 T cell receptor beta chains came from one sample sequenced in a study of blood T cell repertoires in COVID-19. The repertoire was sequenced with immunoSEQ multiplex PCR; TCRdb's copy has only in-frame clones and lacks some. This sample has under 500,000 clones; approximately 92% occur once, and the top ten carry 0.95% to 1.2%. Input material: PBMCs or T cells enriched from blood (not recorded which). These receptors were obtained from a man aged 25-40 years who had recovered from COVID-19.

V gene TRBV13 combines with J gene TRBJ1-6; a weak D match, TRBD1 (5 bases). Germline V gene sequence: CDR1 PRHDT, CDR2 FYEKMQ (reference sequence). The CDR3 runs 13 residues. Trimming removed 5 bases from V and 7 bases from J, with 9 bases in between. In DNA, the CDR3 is TGTGCCAGCAGCCTGAGACAGAATTCACCCCTCCACTTT. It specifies CASSLRQNSPLHF. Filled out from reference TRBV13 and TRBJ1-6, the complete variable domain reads AAGVIQSPRHLIKEKRETATLKCYPIPRHDTVYWYQQGPGQDPQFLISFYEKMQSDKGSIPDRFSAQQFSDYHSELNMSSLELGDSALYFCASSLRQNSPLHFGNGTRLTVT.

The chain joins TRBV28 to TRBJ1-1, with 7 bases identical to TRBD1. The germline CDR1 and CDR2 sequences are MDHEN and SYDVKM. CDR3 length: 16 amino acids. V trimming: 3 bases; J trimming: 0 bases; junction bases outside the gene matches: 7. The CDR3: CASSFEGARMNTEAFF. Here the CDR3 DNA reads TGTGCCAGCAGTTTCGAGGGGGCGCGGATGAACACTGAAGCTTTCTTT. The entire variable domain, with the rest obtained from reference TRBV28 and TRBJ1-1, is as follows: DVKVTQSSRYLVKRTGEKVFLECVQDMDHENMFWYRQDPGLGLRLIYFSYDVKMKEKGDIPEGYSVSREKKERFSLILESASTNQTSMYLCASSFEGARMNTEAFFGQGTRLTVV.

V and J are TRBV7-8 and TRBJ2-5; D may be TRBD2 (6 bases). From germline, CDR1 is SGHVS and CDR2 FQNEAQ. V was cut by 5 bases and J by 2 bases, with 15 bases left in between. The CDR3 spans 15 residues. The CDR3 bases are TGTGCCAGCAGCCATCCATCGGGAGTTCAAGAGACCCAGTACTTC. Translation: CASSHPSGVQETQYF.

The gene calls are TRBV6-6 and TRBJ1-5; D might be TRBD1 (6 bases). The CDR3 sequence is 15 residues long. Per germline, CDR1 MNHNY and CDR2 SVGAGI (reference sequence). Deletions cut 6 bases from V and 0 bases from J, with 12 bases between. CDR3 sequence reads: CASRSQGNSNQPQHF. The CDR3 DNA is TGTGCCAGCAGGAGCCAGGGGAATAGCAATCAGCCCCAGCATTTT.

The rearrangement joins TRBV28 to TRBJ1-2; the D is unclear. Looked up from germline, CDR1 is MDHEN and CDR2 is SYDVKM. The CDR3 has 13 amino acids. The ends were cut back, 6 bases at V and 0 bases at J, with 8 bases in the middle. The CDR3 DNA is TGTGCCAGCAGACCAGGTACTAACTATGGCTACACCTTC. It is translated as CASRPGTNYGYTF.

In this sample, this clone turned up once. DNA of the CDR3: TGCAGCGTTGAAGATACTAGCGGGAGTTCCTACAATGAGCAGTTCTTC. Its translation: CSVEDTSGSSYNEQFF. V usage is TRBV29-1 and J usage is TRBJ2-1; 11 bases are a match to TRBD2. V was pared by 0 bases and J by 1 base, with 2 bases of the junction left unmatched. There are 16 residues in the CDR3. Germline values: CDR1 SQVTM, CDR2 ANQGSEA.

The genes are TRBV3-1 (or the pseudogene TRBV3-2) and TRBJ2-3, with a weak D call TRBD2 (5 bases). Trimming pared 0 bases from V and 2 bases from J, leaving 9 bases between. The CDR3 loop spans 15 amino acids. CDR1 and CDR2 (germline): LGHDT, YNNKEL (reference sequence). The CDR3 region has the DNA TGTGCCAGCAGCCAAGATCCAGACTACACAGATACGCAGTATTTT. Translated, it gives CASSQDPDYTDTQYF.

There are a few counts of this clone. The CDR3 loop reads CASSKEVGTQYF. The CDR3 region has the DNA TGTGCCAGCAGCAAGGAGGTGGGGACCCAGTACTTC. This chain joins TRBV7-2 and TRBJ2-5; D may be TRBD2 (5 bases). Germline CDR1 reads SGHTA; CDR2 reads FQGNSA. This CDR3 contains 12 residues. With 5 bases removed from V and 7 bases from J, the gap between germline ends came to 11 bases.

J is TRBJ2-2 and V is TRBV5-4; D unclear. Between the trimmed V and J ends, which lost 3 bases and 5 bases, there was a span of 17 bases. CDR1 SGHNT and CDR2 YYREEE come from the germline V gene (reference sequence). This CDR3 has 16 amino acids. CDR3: CASSSRISKATGELFF. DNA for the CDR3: TGTGCCAGCAGCTCTCGGATTAGCAAAGCGACCGGGGAGCTGTTTTTT.

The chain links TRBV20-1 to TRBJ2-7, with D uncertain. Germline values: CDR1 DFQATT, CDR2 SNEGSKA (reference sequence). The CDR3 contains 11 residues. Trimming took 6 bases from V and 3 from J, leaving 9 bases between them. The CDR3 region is CSATPNYEQYF. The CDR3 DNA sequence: TGCAGTGCGACTCCAAACTACGAGCAGTACTTC.

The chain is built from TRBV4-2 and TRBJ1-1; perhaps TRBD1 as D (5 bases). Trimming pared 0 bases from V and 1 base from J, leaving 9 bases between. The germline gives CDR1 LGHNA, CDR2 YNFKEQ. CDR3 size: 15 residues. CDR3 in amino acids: CASSQDWQGNTEAFF. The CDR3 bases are TGTGCCAGCAGCCAAGACTGGCAGGGGAACACTGAAGCTTTCTTT.

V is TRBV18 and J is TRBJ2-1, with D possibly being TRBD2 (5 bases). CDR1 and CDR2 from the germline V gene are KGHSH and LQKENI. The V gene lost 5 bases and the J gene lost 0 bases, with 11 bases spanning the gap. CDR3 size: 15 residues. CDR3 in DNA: TGTGCCAGCTCATTTCGTAGCGACTCCTACAATGAGCAGTTCTTC. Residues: CASSFRSDSYNEQFF.

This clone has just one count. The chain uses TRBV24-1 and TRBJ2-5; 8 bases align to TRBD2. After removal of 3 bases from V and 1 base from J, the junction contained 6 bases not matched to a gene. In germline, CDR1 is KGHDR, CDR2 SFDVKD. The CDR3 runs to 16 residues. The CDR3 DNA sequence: TGTGCCACCAGTGATCCAGCGGGAGCGGGCCAAGAGACCCAGTACTTC. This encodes CATSDPAGAGQETQYF.

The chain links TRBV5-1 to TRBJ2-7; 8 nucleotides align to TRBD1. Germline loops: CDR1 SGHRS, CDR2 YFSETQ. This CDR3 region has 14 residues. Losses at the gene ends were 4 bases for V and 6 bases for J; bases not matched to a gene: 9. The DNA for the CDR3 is TGCGCCAGCAGCGCCGGGACAGGATTAACCGAGCAGTACTTC. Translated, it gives CASSAGTGLTEQYF.

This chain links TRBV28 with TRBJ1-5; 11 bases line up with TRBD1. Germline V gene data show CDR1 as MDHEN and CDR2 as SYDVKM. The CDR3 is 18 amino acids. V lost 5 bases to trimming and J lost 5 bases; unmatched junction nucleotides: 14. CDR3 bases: TGTGCCAGCAGTCCAACTCGGCGGACAGGGGGCCCTTATCAGCCCCAGCATTTT. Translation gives CASSPTRRTGGPYQPQHF. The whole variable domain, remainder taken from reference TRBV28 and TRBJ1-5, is DVKVTQSSRYLVKRTGEKVFLECVQDMDHENMFWYRQDPGLGLRLIYFSYDVKMKEKGDIPEGYSVSREKKERFSLILESASTNQTSMYLCASSPTRRTGGPYQPQHFGDGTRLSIL.

Here the CDR3 reads CASSFLAGGGTDTQYF. The CDR3 DNA sequence: TGTGCCAGCAGTTTTCTAGCGGGAGGGGGCACAGATACGCAGTATTTT. The chain employs TRBV27 and TRBJ2-3; 12 nucleotides line up with TRBD2. The germline V gene encodes CDR1 MNHEY and CDR2 SMNVEV (reference sequence). V was clipped by 3 bases and J by 1 base; unmatched bases: 2. The CDR3 runs to 16 residues.

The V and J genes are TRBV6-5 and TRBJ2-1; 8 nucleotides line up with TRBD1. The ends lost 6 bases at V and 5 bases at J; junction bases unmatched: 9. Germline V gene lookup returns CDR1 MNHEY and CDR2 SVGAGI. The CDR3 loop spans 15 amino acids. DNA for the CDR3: TGTGCCAGCAGACCCGATCGGACAGGGAACAATGAGCAGTTCTTC. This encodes CASRPDRTGNNEQFF.

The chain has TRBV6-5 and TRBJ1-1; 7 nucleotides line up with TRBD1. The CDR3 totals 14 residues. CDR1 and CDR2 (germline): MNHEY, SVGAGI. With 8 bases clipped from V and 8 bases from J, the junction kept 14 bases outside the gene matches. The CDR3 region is CASSRGLGPGEAFF. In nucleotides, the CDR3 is TGTGCCAGCTCCAGGGGGTTAGGGCCCGGGGAAGCTTTCTTT.

The CDR3 is CATSRAVGTKYNEQFF. In DNA, the CDR3 is TGTGCCACCAGCAGAGCCGTTGGGACTAAATACAATGAGCAGTTCTTC. The rearrangement links TRBV15 to TRBJ2-1, with 7 bases aligning to TRBD2. V gave up 1 base and J gave up 4 bases; unmatched junction bases: 7. CDR1 LNHNV and CDR2 YYDKDF come from the germline V gene (reference sequence). This CDR3 region has 16 residues.